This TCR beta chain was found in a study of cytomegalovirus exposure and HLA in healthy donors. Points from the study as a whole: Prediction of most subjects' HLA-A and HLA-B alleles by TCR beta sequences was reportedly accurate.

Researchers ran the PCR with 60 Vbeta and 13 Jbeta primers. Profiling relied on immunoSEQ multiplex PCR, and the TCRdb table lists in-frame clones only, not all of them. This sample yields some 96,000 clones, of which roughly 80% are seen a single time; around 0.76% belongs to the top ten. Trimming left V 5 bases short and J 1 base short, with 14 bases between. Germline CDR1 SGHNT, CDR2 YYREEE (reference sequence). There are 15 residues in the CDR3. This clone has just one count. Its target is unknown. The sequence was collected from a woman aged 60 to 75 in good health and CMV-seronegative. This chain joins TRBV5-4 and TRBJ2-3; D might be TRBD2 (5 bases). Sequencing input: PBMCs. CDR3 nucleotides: TGTGCCAGCAGTTTCACATCCGGGGGCACAGATACGCAGTATTTT. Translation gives CASSFTSGGTDTQYF.